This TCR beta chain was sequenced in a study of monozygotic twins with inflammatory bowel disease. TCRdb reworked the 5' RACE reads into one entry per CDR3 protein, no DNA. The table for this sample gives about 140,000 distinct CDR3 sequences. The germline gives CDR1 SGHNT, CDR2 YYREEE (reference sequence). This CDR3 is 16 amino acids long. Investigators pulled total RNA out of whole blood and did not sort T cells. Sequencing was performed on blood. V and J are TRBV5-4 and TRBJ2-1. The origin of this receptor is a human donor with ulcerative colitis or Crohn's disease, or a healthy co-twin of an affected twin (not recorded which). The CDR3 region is CASSSYPDRSYNEQFF.